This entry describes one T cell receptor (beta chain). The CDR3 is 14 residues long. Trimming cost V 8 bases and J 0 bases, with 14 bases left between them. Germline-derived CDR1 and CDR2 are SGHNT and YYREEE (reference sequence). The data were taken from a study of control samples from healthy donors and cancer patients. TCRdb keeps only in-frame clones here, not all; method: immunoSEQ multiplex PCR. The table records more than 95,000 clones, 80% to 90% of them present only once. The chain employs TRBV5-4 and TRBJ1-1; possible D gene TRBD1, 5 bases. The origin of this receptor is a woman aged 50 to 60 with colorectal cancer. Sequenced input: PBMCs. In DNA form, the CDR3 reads TGTGCCAGTTCTTGGGGGAGCTTGAACACTGAAGCTTTCTTT. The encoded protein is CASSWGSLNTEAFF.